The clone carrying this T cell receptor beta chain was seen many times. The antigen remains unidentified. Healthy controls consisted of blood bank volunteers in Maryland, USA. The data are from a study of neurological immune-mediated disorders. cDNA was made by 5'RACE with 10-nucleotide random UMIs. One entry per CDR3 protein, called by TCRdb with MiXCR from the 5' RACE reads. This table holds some 79,000 distinct CDR3 sequences, about 14% found once. The junction had 13 bases not matched to a gene; V was cut back by 8 bases and J by 2 bases. From germline, CDR1 is SGHVS and CDR2 FQNEAQ. This CDR3 contains 16 residues. Study findings and constraints: In HTLV-1-associated myelopathy, TCR clonal expansion was greatest, and in multiple sclerosis it was least, below healthy controls.

Sequencing was done on a sample of PBMCs. This chain connects TRBV7-8 to TRBJ2-7; the match to TRBD1 covers 9 bases. The source of this sequence is a woman aged 45-65 years in good health. The CDR3 bases are TGTGCCAGCCAGGGACAGGGCCCAGGGAGCGCCTACGAGCAGTACTTC. Its translation: CASQGQGPGSAYEQYF. The whole variable domain, remainder taken from reference TRBV7-8 and TRBJ2-7, is GAGVSQSPRYKVAKRGQDVALRCDPISGHVSLFWYQQALGQGPEFLTYFQNEAQLDKSGLPSDRFFAERPEGSVSTLKIQRTQQEDSAVYLCASQGQGPGSAYEQYFGPGTRLTVT.